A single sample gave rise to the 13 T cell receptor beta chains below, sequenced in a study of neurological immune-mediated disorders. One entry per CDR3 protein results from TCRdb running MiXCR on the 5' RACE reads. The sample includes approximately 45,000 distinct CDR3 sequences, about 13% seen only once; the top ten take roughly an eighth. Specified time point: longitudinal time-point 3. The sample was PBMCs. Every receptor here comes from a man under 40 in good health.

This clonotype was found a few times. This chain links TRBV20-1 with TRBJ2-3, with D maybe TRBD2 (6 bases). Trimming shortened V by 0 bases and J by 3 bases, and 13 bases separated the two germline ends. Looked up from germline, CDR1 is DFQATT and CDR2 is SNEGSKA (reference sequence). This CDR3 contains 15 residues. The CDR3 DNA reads TGCAGTGCTAGAGATTATAGCGGTCCGACAGATACGCAGTATTTT. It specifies CSARDYSGPTDTQYF.

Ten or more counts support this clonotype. The CDR3 protein is CASSSGTKYEQYF. CDR3 coding DNA: TGTGCCAGCAGCTCCGGGACTAAATACGAGCAGTACTTC. This chain uses TRBV7-2 with TRBJ2-7, with TRBD2 identical over 7 bases. V lost 4 bases to trimming and J lost 4 bases; unmatched junction nucleotides: 4. CDR3 length equals 13 residues. The germline CDR1 and CDR2 sequences are SGHTA and FQGNSA. Supplemented by reference TRBV7-2 and TRBJ2-7, the full variable domain reads GAGVSQSPSNKVTEKGKDVELRCDPISGHTALYWYRQSLGQGLEFLIYFQGNSAPDKSGLPSDRFSAERTGGSVSTLTIQRTQQEDSAVYLCASSSGTKYEQYFGPGTRLTVT.

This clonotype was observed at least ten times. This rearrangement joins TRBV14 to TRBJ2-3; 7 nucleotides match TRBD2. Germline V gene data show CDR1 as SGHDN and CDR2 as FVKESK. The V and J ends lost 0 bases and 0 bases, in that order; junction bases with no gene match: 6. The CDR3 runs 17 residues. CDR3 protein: CASSQDRLAASTDTQYF. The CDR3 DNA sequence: TGTGCCAGCAGCCAAGATCGACTAGCTGCTAGCACAGATACGCAGTATTTT. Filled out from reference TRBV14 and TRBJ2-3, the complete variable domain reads EAGVTQFPSHSVIEKGQTVTLRCDPISGHDNLYWYRRVMGKEIKFLLHFVKESKQDESGMPNNRFLAERTGGTYSTLKVQPAELEDSGVYFCASSQDRLAASTDTQYFGPGTRLTVL.

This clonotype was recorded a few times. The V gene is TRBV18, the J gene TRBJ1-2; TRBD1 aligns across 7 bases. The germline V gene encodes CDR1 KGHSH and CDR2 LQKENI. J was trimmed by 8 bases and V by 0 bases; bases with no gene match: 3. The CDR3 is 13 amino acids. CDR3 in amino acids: CASSPPGQRGYTF. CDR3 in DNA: TGTGCCAGCTCACCACCGGGACAGAGAGGCTACACCTTC.

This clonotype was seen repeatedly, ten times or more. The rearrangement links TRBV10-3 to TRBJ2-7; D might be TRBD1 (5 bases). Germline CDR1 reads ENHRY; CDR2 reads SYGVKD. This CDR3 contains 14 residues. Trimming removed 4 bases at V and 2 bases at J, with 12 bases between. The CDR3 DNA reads TGTGCCATCAGTGGGGGCCGCGGACCCTACGAGCAGTACTTC. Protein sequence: CAISGGRGPYEQYF.

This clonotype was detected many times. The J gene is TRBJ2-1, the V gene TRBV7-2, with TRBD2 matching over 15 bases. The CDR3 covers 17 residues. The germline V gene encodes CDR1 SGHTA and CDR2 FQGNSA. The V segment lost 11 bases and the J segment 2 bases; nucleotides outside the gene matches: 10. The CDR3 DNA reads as TGTGCCGCCCGGGGGACTAGCGGGAGGAGCCCCTACAATGAGCAGTTCTTC. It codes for CAARGTSGRSPYNEQFF.

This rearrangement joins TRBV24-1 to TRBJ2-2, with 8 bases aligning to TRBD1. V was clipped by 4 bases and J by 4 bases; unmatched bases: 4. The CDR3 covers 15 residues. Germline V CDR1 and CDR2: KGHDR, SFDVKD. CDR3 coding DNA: TGTGCCACCAGTGACCAGGGACAGGTCACCGGGGAGCTGTTTTTT. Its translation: CATSDQGQVTGELFF.

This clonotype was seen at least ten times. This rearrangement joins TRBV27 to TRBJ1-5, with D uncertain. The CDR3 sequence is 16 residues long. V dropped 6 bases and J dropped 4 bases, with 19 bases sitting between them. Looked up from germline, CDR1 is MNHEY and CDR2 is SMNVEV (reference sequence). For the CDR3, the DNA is TGTGCCAGCAGACGATCCGTGGGTATTAAAAATCAGCCCCAGCATTTT. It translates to CASRRSVGIKNQPQHF.

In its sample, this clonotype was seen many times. CDR3 nucleotides: TGCAGCGTTGGGGACAGACCAGATACGCAGTATTTT. Translating gives CSVGDRPDTQYF. The J gene is TRBJ2-3, the V gene TRBV29-1; 7 bases line up with TRBD1. V lost 4 bases and J lost 4; bases outside the gene matches: 2. Germline assignment: CDR1 SQVTM and CDR2 ANQGSEA. The CDR3 covers 12 residues.

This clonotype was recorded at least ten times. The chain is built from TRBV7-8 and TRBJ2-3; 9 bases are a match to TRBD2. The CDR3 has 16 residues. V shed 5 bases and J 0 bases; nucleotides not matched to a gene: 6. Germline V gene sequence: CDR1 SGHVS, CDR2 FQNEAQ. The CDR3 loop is CASSPLSGRSTDTQYF. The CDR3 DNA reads TGTGCCAGCAGCCCACTCAGCGGGAGGAGCACAGATACGCAGTATTTT.

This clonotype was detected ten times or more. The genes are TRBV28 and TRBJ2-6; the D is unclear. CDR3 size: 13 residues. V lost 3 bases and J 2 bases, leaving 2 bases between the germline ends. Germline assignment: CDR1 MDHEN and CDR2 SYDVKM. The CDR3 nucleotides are TGTGCCAGCAGTTTCACTGGGGCCAACGTCCTGACTTTC. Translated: CASSFTGANVLTF.

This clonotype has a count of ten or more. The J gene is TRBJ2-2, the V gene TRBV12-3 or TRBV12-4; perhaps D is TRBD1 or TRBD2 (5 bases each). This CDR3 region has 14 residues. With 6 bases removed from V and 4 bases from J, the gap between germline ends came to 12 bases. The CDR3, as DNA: TGTGCCAGCAGGCCCGGGACCCCCACCGGGGAGCTGTTTTTT. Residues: CASRPGTPTGELFF.

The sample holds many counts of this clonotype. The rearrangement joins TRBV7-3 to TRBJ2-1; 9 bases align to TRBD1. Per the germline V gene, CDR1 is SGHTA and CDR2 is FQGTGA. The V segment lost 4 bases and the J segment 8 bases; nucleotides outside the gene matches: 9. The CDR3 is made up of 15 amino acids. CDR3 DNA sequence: TGTGCCAGCAGCTCCACAGGGGGCAGGGGCGATGAGCAGTTCTTC. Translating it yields CASSSTGGRGDEQFF.